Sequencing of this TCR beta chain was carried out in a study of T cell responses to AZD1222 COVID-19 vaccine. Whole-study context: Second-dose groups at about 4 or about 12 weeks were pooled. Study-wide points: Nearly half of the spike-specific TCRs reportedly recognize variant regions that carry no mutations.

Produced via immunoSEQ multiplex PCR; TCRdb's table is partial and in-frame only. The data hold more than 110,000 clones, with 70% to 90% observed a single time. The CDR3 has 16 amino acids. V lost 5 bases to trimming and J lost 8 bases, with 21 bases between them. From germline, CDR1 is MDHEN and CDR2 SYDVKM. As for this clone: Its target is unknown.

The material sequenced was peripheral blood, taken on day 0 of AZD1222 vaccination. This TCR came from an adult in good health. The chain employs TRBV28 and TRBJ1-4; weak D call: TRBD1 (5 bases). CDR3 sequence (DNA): TGTGCCAGCAGTGGAACCGGGGCGACTAATAGGGAAAAACTGTTTTTT. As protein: CASSGTGATNREKLFF.